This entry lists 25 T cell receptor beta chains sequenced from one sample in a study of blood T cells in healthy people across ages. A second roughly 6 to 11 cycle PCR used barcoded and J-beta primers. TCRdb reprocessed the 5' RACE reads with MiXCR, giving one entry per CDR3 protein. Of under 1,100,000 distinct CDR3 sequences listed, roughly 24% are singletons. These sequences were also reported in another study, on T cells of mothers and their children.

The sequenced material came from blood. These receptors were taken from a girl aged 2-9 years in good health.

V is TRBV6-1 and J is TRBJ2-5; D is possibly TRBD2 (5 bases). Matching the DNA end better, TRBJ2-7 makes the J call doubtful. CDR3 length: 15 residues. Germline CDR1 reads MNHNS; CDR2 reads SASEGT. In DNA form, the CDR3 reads TGTGCCAGCAGTGAATTACGAGGCGGGTCCTACGAGCAGTACTTC. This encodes CASSELRGGSYEQYF.

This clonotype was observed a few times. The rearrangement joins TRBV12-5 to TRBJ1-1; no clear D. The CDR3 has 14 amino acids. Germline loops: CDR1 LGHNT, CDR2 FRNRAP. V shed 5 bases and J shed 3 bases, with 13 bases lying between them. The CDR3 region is CASGQIGGYTEAFF. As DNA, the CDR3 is TGTGCTAGTGGTCAAATAGGAGGGTACACTGAAGCTTTCTTT.

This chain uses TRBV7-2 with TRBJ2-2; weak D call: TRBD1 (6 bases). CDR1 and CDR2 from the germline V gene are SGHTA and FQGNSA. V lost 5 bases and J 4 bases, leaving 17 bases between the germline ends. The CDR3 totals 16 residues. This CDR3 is CASSGKQGRGTGELFF. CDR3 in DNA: TGTGCCAGCAGCGGTAAACAGGGTCGGGGCACCGGGGAGCTGTTTTTT.

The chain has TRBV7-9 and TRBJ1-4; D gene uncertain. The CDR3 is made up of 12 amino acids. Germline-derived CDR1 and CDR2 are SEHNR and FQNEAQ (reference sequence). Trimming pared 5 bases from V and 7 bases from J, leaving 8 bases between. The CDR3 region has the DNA TGTGCCAGCAGCATAATGGGTGAAAAACTGTTTTTT. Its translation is CASSIMGEKLFF.

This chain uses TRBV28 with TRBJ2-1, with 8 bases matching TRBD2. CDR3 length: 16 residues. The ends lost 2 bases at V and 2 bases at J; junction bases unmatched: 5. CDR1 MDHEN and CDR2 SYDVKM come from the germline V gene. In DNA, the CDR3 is TGTGCCAGCAGTTTACTTACTAGCGGCACCTACAATGAGCAGTTCTTC. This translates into CASSLLTSGTYNEQFF.

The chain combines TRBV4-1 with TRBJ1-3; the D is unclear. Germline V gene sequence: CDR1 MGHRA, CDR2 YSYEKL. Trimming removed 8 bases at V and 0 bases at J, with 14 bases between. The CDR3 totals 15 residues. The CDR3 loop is CASGLGFISGNTIYF. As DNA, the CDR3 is TGCGCCAGCGGCCTTGGCTTCATCTCTGGAAACACCATATATTTT.

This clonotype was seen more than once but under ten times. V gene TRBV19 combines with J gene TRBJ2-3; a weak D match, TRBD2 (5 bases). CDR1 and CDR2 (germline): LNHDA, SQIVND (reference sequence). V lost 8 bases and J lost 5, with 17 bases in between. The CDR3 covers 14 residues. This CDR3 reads CASGTLRTLDTQYF. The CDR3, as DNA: TGTGCCAGTGGTACCCTCCGGACTCTAGATACGCAGTATTTT.

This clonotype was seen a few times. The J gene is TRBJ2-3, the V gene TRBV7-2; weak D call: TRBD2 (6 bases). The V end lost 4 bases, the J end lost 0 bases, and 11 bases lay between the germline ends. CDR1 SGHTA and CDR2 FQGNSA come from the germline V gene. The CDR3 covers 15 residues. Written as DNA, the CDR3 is TGTGCCAGCAGCTGGGACTTTACAAGCACAGATACGCAGTATTTT. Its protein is CASSWDFTSTDTQYF. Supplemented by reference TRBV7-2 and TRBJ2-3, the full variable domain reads GAGVSQSPSNKVTEKGKDVELRCDPISGHTALYWYRQSLGQGLEFLIYFQGNSAPDKSGLPSDRFSAERTGGSVSTLTIQRTQQEDSAVYLCASSWDFTSTDTQYFGPGTRLTVL.

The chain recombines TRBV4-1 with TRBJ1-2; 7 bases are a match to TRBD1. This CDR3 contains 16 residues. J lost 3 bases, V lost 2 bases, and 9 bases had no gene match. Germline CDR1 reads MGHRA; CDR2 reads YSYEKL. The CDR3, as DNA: TGCGCCAGCAGCCAAACCGCCGGGACAGCTGACTATGGCTACACCTTC. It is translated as CASSQTAGTADYGYTF.

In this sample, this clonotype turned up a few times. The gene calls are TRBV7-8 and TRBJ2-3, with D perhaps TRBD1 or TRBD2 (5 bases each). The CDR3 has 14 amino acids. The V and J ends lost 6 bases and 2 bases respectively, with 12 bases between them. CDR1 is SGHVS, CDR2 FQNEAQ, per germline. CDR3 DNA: TGTGCCAGCAGTTACCGGGACCCCACAGATACGCAGTATTTT. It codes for CASSYRDPTDTQYF.

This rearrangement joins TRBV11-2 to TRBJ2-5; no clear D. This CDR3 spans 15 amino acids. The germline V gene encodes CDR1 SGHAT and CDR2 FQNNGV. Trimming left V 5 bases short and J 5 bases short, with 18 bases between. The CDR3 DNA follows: TGTGCCAGCAGCCTAAACTCCCGAAGCGAGGAGACCCAGTACTTC. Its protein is CASSLNSRSEETQYF.

The CDR3 sequence: CSAKDVDIQYF. The CDR3 DNA is TGCAGTGCTAAGGACGTGGACATTCAGTACTTC. The gene calls are TRBV20-1 and TRBJ2-4, with unresolved D. The CDR3 contains 11 residues. CDR1 and CDR2 from the germline V gene are DFQATT and SNEGSKA (reference sequence). Trimming removed 4 bases at V and 8 bases at J, with 9 bases between.

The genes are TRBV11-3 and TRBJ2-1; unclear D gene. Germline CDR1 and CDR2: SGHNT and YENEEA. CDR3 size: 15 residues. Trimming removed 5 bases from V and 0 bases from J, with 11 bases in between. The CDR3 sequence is CASSRVGSSYNEQFF. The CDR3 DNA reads TGTGCCAGCAGCCGGGTGGGCAGCTCCTACAATGAGCAGTTCTTC.

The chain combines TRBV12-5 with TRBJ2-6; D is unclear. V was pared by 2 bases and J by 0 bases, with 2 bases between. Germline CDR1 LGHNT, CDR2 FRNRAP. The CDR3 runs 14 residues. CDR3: CASGLSSGANVLTF. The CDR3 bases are TGTGCTAGTGGTTTGAGCTCTGGGGCCAACGTCCTGACTTTC.

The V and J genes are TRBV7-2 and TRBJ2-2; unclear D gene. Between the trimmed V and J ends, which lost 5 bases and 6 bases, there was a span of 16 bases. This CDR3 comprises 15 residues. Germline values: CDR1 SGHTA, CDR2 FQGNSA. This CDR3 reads CASSPLPSSPGELFF. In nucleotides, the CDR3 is TGTGCCAGCAGCCCCCTTCCTAGTTCCCCCGGGGAGCTGTTTTTT.

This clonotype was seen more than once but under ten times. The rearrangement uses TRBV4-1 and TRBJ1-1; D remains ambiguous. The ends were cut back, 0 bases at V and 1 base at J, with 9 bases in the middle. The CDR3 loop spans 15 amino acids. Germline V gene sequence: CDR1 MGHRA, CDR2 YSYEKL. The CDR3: CASSQEDRRNTEAFF. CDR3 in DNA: TGCGCCAGCAGCCAAGAAGATAGGAGGAACACTGAAGCTTTCTTT.

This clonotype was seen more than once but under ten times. The CDR3 bases are TGTGCCAGCAGCCCAGCCCCGGGGCGGAACTCCTACGAGCAGTACTTC. Amino acid sequence: CASSPAPGRNSYEQYF. V is TRBV4-2 and J is TRBJ2-7; the D gene could be TRBD1 or TRBD2 (5 bases each). The CDR3 length is 16 residues. Germline loops: CDR1 LGHNA, CDR2 YNFKEQ. V lost 4 bases to trimming and J lost 0 bases, with 16 bases between them.

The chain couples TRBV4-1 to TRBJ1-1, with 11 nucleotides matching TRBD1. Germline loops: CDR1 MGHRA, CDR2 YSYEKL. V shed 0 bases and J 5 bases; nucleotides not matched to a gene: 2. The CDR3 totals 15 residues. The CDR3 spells CASSQDGTGGTEAFF. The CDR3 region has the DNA TGCGCCAGCAGCCAAGACGGGACAGGGGGAACTGAAGCTTTCTTT.

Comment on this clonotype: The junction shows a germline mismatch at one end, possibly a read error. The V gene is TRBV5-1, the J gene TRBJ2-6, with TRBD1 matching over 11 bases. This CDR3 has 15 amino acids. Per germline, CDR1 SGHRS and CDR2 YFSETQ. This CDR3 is CANSGTGGGANVLTF. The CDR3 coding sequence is TGCGCCAACAGCGGGACAGGGGGAGGGGCCAACGTCCTGACTTTC.

The chain's CDR3 is CASSQDPYQGTQYF. DNA for the CDR3: TGCGCCAGCAGCCAAGACCCGTACCAAGGTACGCAGTATTTT. This sequence joins TRBV4-1 and TRBJ2-3; D unclear. The CDR3 sequence is 14 residues long. Germline V gene sequence: CDR1 MGHRA, CDR2 YSYEKL. V was pared by 0 bases and J by 8 bases, with 12 bases between.

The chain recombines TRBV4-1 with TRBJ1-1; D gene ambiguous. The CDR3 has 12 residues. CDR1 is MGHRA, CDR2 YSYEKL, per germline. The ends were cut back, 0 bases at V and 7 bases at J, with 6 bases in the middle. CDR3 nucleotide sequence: TGCGCCAGCAGCCAAGATTATATTGAAGCTTTCTTT. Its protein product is CASSQDYIEAFF.

The CDR3 nucleotides read TGCAGCGTTCCCTGGGGGTCTGAGCAGTACTTC. Translation: CSVPWGSEQYF. V usage is TRBV29-1 and J usage is TRBJ2-7; D may be TRBD1 or TRBD2 (5 bases each). V was pared by 5 bases and J by 7 bases, with 12 bases between. CDR3 length equals 11 residues. Per the germline V gene, CDR1 is SQVTM and CDR2 is ANQGSEA.

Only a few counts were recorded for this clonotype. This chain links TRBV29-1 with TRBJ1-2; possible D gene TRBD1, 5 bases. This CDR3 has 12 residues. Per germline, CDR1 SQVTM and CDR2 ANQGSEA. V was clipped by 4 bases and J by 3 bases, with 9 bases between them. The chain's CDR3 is CSVARVDYGYTF. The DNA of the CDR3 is TGCAGCGTTGCCAGGGTGGACTATGGCTACACCTTC.

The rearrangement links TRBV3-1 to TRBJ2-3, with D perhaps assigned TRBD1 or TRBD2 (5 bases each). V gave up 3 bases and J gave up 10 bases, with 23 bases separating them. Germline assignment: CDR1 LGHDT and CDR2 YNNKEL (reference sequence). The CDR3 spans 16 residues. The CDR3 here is CASSHRPGTNFRAQYF. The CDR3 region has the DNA TGTGCCAGCAGCCACAGACCCGGGACCAACTTTCGTGCGCAGTATTTT.

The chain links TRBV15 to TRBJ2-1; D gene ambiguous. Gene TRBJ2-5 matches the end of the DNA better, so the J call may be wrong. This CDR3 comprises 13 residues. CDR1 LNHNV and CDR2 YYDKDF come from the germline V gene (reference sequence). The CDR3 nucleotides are TGTGCCACCAGCAGAGATGTAGAAGAGACCCAGTACTTC. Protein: CATSRDVEETQYF.